This TCR beta chain was recovered during a study of cytomegalovirus exposure and HLA in healthy donors. Concerning this clone: Its specificity is not known.

Germline loops: CDR1 MNHNY, CDR2 SVGAGI (reference sequence). The CDR3 is 16 residues long. Trimming pared 4 bases from V and 0 bases from J, leaving 13 bases between. This PCR relied on a set of 60 Vbeta primers and 13 Jbeta primers. The table came from immunoSEQ multiplex PCR; TCRdb's copy has only in-frame clones and leaves some out. The sample records roughly 120,000 clones, 75% to 85% being singletons. Study-level points and caveats: TCR beta chain V- and J-gene trimming was linked, in a later analysis, to a missense variant in DCLRE1C.

This rearrangement joins TRBV6-6 to TRBJ2-1, with D possibly TRBD2 on 6 matching bases. This receptor was obtained from a man younger than 45 in good health and CMV-seronegative. The sample consisted of PBMCs. The CDR3 DNA follows: TGTGCCAGCAGTTCTCCGGACGGGAGCTCCTACAATGAGCAGTTCTTC. Amino acids: CASSSPDGSSYNEQFF.